The 29 T cell receptor beta chains given below trace back to one sample, sequenced in a study of T-cell reconstitution after alpha-beta-depleted transplantation in children. Unique molecular identifiers were incorporated during preparation of the TCRbeta library. TCRdb ran MiXCR on the PCR reads and lists one entry per CDR3 protein. The table lists roughly 500,000 distinct CDR3 sequences, 32% of them singletons, with approximately 2.3% in the top ten. The sample here was PBMCs from the stem cell graft donor, taken from the stem cell graft. These TCRs come from a human donor who donated a stem cell graft to a child with aplastic anemia.

V and J are TRBV28 and TRBJ1-5, with D maybe TRBD1 (5 bases). The germline gives CDR1 MDHEN, CDR2 SYDVKM. The V end lost 3 bases, the J end lost 4 bases, and 10 bases lay between the germline ends. The CDR3 covers 14 residues. CDR3 bases: TGTGCCAGCAGTTTTCTCAGGGAGAATCAGCCCCAGCATTTT. Translated: CASSFLRENQPQHF.

This clonotype appeared a few times. The chain combines TRBV5-1 with TRBJ2-1; D unclear. This CDR3 region has 16 residues. The germline V and J ends were trimmed by 3 bases and 8 bases, with 21 bases remaining between them. Germline-derived CDR1 and CDR2 are SGHRS and YFSETQ. The CDR3 sequence: CASSSGSFGVSDEQFF. CDR3 nucleotides: TGCGCCAGCAGCTCAGGTAGCTTTGGGGTTTCGGATGAGCAGTTCTTC.

In this sample, this clonotype turned up a few times. This rearrangement joins TRBV6-2 or TRBV6-3 to TRBJ2-1; 11 bases fit TRBD2. Germline trimming cut 6 bases from V and 6 bases from J; bases unmatched to any gene: 10. The CDR3 is 16 amino acids. The germline CDR1 and CDR2 sequences are MNHEY and SVGEGT. The CDR3 protein is CASRRTLAGVLNEQFF. The CDR3 DNA sequence: TGTGCCAGCAGGCGAACACTAGCGGGAGTTCTCAATGAGCAGTTCTTC.

V is TRBV6-1 and J is TRBJ1-6; 8 bases match TRBD1. The CDR3 has 16 residues. Unmatched junction bases numbered 6, after V lost 6 bases and J lost 2 bases. CDR1 and CDR2 from the germline V gene are MNHNS and SASEGT. The CDR3 protein is CASSRTGLTYNSPLHF. The CDR3 DNA sequence: TGTGCCAGCAGCCGGACAGGGCTGACCTATAATTCACCCCTCCACTTT.

The chain couples TRBV12-3 or TRBV12-4 to TRBJ1-6, with D tentatively TRBD1 (5 bases). The CDR3 has 17 amino acids. Between the trimmed V and J ends, which lost 5 bases and 0 bases, there was a span of 14 bases. CDR3 DNA sequence: TGTGCCAGCAGTCGCTACAGGTCCGGCTCCTATAATTCACCCCTCCACTTT. This gives the protein CASSRYRSGSYNSPLHF.

This clonotype was recorded a few times. The rearrangement joins TRBV30 to TRBJ1-1; possible D gene TRBD1, 5 bases. V was cut by 3 bases and J by 3 bases, with 17 bases left in between. This CDR3 is built from 15 residues. Germline V gene sequence: CDR1 GTSNPN, CDR2 SVGIG (reference sequence). In nucleotides, the CDR3 is TGTGCCTGGAGGGCAGGGATGGGGCCCGACACTGAAGCTTTCTTT. It translates to CAWRAGMGPDTEAFF.

This clonotype has just a few counts. The rearrangement uses TRBV20-1 and TRBJ2-7; D not certain. The germline V gene has CDR1 DFQATT and CDR2 SNEGSKA (reference sequence). V was clipped by 0 bases and J by 9 bases, with 3 bases between them. The CDR3 consists of 9 residues. Written as DNA, the CDR3 is TGCAGTGCTAGAGATGGGCAGTACGTC. Encoded protein: CSARDGQYV.

This chain joins TRBV5-1 and TRBJ2-2, with 9 bases lining up with TRBD1. V dropped 4 bases and J dropped 1; count of bases not matched to a gene: 2. The CDR3 totals 15 residues. Germline CDR1 reads SGHRS; CDR2 reads YFSETQ. Written as DNA, the CDR3 is TGCGCCAGCAGCAGACAGGGGGAGAACACCGGGGAGCTGTTTTTT. It yields the protein CASSRQGENTGELFF.

The sample holds a few counts of this clonotype. The chain has TRBV30 and TRBJ1-1, with 11 bases aligning to TRBD1. The CDR3 sequence is 14 residues long. CDR1 is GTSNPN and CDR2 is SVGIG in the germline V gene (reference sequence). J lost 6 bases, V lost 2 bases, and 5 bases had no gene match. The CDR3 here is CAWSRGTGGSEAFF. CDR3 nucleotides: TGTGCCTGGAGTAGAGGGACAGGGGGTTCTGAAGCTTTCTTT. Based on the CDR3 plus reference TRBV30 and TRBJ1-1, the full variable domain is SQTIHQWPATLVQPVGSPLSLECTVEGTSNPNLYWYRQAAGRGLQLLFYSVGIGQISSEVPQNLSASRPQDRQFILSSKKLLLSDSGFYLCAWSRGTGGSEAFFGQGTRLTVV.

This clonotype was seen only a few times. This chain uses TRBV19 with TRBJ2-3, with 9 bases aligning to TRBD2. Per the germline V gene, CDR1 is LNHDA and CDR2 is SQIVND (reference sequence). The CDR3 spans 17 residues. The junction had 14 bases not matched to a gene; V was cut back by 6 bases and J by 4 bases. CDR3: CASSDPRSGLAADTQYF. The DNA of the CDR3 is TGTGCCAGTAGCGACCCCCGATCGGGACTAGCAGCAGATACGCAGTATTTT.

The V gene is TRBV5-5, the J gene TRBJ1-4; the D gene is possibly TRBD1 (5 bases). V was pared by 0 bases and J by 7 bases, with 10 bases between. Per the germline V gene, CDR1 is SGHKS and CDR2 is YYEKEE (reference sequence). This CDR3 comprises 14 residues. The CDR3, as DNA: TGTGCCAGCAGCTTGGAATGGGGGAGTGAAAAACTGTTTTTT. Translated: CASSLEWGSEKLFF. Filled out from reference TRBV5-5 and TRBJ1-4, the complete variable domain reads DAGVTQSPTHLIKTRGQQVTLRCSPISGHKSVSWYQQVLGQGPQFIFQYYEKEERGRGNFPDRFSARQFPNYSSELNVNALLLGDSALYLCASSLEWGSEKLFFGSGTQLSVL.

This clonotype was observed a handful of times. The V and J genes are TRBV7-2 and TRBJ1-1; D not certain. There are 14 residues in the CDR3. CDR1 is SGHTA and CDR2 is FQGNSA in the germline V gene. V lost 0 bases, J lost 7 bases, and 12 bases lay in between. This CDR3 reads CASSLAAFEGEAFF. As DNA, the CDR3 is TGTGCCAGCAGCTTAGCGGCCTTTGAGGGTGAAGCTTTCTTT.

The chain couples TRBV27 to TRBJ1-4; D remains ambiguous. Germline-derived CDR1 and CDR2 are MNHEY and SMNVEV (reference sequence). The CDR3 is made up of 13 amino acids. With 8 bases removed from V and 7 bases from J, the gap between germline ends came to 14 bases. The CDR3 protein is CASGGGVGEKLFF. CDR3 bases: TGTGCCAGCGGAGGAGGTGTGGGTGAAAAACTGTTTTTT.

The chain links TRBV5-6 to TRBJ2-7, with 7 bases identical to TRBD2. This CDR3 comprises 15 residues. The germline gives CDR1 SGHDT, CDR2 YYEEEE. Unmatched junction bases numbered 4, after V lost 0 bases and J lost 1 base. DNA for the CDR3: TGTGCCAGCAGCTTGGTAGCGGGTATGTCCTACGAGCAGTACTTC. It translates to CASSLVAGMSYEQYF. The full variable domain, its missing parts supplied by reference TRBV5-6 and TRBJ2-7, is DAGVTQSPTHLIKTRGQQVTLRCSPKSGHDTVSWYQQALGQGPQFIFQYYEEEERQRGNFPDRFSGHQFPNYSSELNVNALLLGDSALYLCASSLVAGMSYEQYFGPGTRLTVT.

This clonotype has more than one count but fewer than ten. The chain links TRBV4-1 to TRBJ1-1; TRBD1 aligns across 7 bases. The length of the CDR3 is 22 residues. Per the germline V gene, CDR1 is MGHRA and CDR2 is YSYEKL. Germline trimming cut 2 bases from V and 10 bases from J; bases unmatched to any gene: 34. CDR3 sequence reads: CASSQTHVGLGSRADRPYGAFF. In DNA, the CDR3 is TGCGCCAGCAGCCAAACTCACGTAGGCTTGGGTTCACGGGCGGACAGGCCATATGGAGCTTTCTTT.

This chain uses TRBV28 with TRBJ2-7; the match to TRBD2 covers 10 bases. This CDR3 spans 16 amino acids. V lost 2 bases and J lost 4; bases outside the gene matches: 8. CDR1 is MDHEN and CDR2 is SYDVKM in the germline V gene. The CDR3 DNA follows: TGTGCCAGCAGTTTAGGGCTAGCGGGAGCGGAATACGAGCAGTACTTC. Translated: CASSLGLAGAEYEQYF.

This clonotype was observed once. The chain employs TRBV20-1 and TRBJ2-3; 10 bases fit TRBD2. V shed 6 bases and J 2 bases; nucleotides not matched to a gene: 17. Germline lookup yields CDR1 DFQATT and CDR2 SNEGSKA (reference sequence). The CDR3 is made up of 18 amino acids. CDR3 sequence reads: CSAGDTAASGRTTDTQYF. The CDR3 DNA follows: TGCAGTGCCGGGGACACCGCGGCTAGCGGGAGAACCACAGATACGCAGTATTTT.

This chain uses TRBV6-4 with TRBJ1-2; D ambiguous. The V gene's germline CDR1 is MRHNA and CDR2 SNTAGT. With 4 bases removed from V and 6 bases from J, the gap between germline ends came to 18 bases. CDR3 length equals 15 residues. The CDR3, as DNA: TGTGCCAGCAGTGCCTCGGGAAGCGGCGGTCATGGCTACACCTTC. Protein product: CASSASGSGGHGYTF.

The chain couples TRBV14 to TRBJ2-1; 9 nucleotides line up with TRBD1. CDR1 and CDR2 from the germline V gene are SGHDN and FVKESK. This CDR3 comprises 16 residues. The junction had 7 bases not matched to a gene; V was cut back by 2 bases and J by 5 bases. In DNA form, the CDR3 reads TGTGCCAGCAGCCAAATTACAGGGGGCGCGCACAATGAGCAGTTCTTC. Translation: CASSQITGGAHNEQFF.

This clonotype was observed a few times. V is TRBV12-3 or TRBV12-4 and J is TRBJ1-2; a possible D gene is TRBD1 (5 bases). The CDR3 covers 14 residues. V lost 6 bases and J 4 bases, leaving 15 bases between the germline ends. CDR3: CASSQGLFAYGYTF. In DNA, the CDR3 is TGTGCCAGCAGCCAGGGCCTTTTTGCCTATGGCTACACCTTC.

The CDR3 here is CASSRTGWETQYF. DNA for the CDR3: TGTGCCAGCAGTCGGACAGGGTGGGAGACCCAGTACTTC. This chain links TRBV25-1 with TRBJ2-5; 8 bases line up with TRBD1. This CDR3 has 13 amino acids. V lost 5 bases and J lost 5; bases outside the gene matches: 4. Looked up from germline, CDR1 is MGHDK and CDR2 is SYGVNS.

The chain combines TRBV27 with TRBJ2-7; D is perhaps TRBD1 (5 bases). In germline, CDR1 is MNHEY, CDR2 SMNVEV (reference sequence). Trimming shortened V by 5 bases and J by 2 bases, and 13 bases separated the two germline ends. CDR3 length: 14 amino acids. CDR3 protein: CASSPAGHAYEQYF. DNA of the CDR3: TGTGCCAGCAGTCCAGCAGGACATGCCTACGAGCAGTACTTC.

A few counts support this clonotype. The rearrangement joins TRBV7-9 to TRBJ1-2, with D uncertain. This CDR3 has 13 amino acids. The germline CDR1 and CDR2 sequences are SEHNR and FQNEAQ (reference sequence). V was shortened by 2 bases and J by 8 bases, with 12 bases between the two germline ends. The chain's CDR3 is CASSLSLRWGYTF. The CDR3 coding sequence is TGTGCCAGCAGCTTATCGTTGCGCTGGGGCTACACCTTC.

This clonotype has just one count. The genes are TRBV5-5 and TRBJ2-2, with 8 positions matching TRBD1. Germline V lookup: CDR1 SGHKS, CDR2 YYEKEE (reference sequence). This CDR3 is built from 15 residues. The V gene end was trimmed by 3 bases and the J gene end by 4 bases; junction bases not matched to a gene: 5. CDR3 nucleotides: TGTGCCAGCAGCTCGGACAGGGTGGGCACCGGGGAGCTGTTTTTT. It yields the protein CASSSDRVGTGELFF. The full variable domain, completed using reference TRBV5-5 and TRBJ2-2, is DAGVTQSPTHLIKTRGQQVTLRCSPISGHKSVSWYQQVLGQGPQFIFQYYEKEERGRGNFPDRFSARQFPNYSSELNVNALLLGDSALYLCASSSDRVGTGELFFGEGSRLTVL.

The rearrangement links TRBV20-1 to TRBJ2-3; D gene uncertain. Germline loops: CDR1 DFQATT, CDR2 SNEGSKA (reference sequence). The V gene lost 0 bases and the J gene lost 10 bases, with 17 bases spanning the gap. CDR3 size: 14 residues. The CDR3 protein is CSARDTQMRTPQYF. The CDR3 DNA follows: TGCAGTGCTAGAGATACCCAGATGAGGACCCCGCAGTATTTT.

This clonotype occurred a few times. The chain uses TRBV7-8 and TRBJ2-5, with D maybe TRBD1 (5 bases). The CDR3 has 16 residues. Germline assignment: CDR1 SGHVS and CDR2 FQNEAQ. Trimming removed 5 bases at V and 2 bases at J, with 18 bases between. The CDR3: CASSPSLGAGQETQYF. The DNA of the CDR3 is TGTGCCAGCAGCCCATCTCTAGGGGCAGGGCAAGAGACCCAGTACTTC.

This clonotype was counted between two and nine times. The chain couples TRBV6-1 to TRBJ2-3, with D hard to call. This CDR3 contains 12 residues. The germline V gene encodes CDR1 MNHNS and CDR2 SASEGT. The germline V and J ends were trimmed by 5 bases and 6 bases, with 9 bases remaining between them. CDR3 sequence (DNA): TGTGCCAGCAGTCAACAGTCGGATACGCAGTATTTT. It specifies CASSQQSDTQYF.

Written as DNA, the CDR3 is TGCAGTGCTAGAGGCGGGGCTTACTCCTACGAGCAGTACGTC. Translating gives CSARGGAYSYEQYV. The rearrangement links TRBV20-1 to TRBJ2-7; TRBD2 might be the D (6 bases). CDR3 length: 14 residues. V dropped 1 base and J dropped 0 bases, with 10 bases sitting between them. Germline CDR1 is DFQATT and CDR2 is SNEGSKA (reference sequence).

The rearrangement joins TRBV12-5 to TRBJ1-4; weak D call: TRBD1 (5 bases). The CDR3 is 16 residues long. Deletions cut 5 bases from V and 0 bases from J, with 13 bases between. Germline assignment: CDR1 LGHNT and CDR2 FRNRAP. CDR3: CASGPPVGATNEKLFF. The CDR3 coding sequence is TGTGCTAGTGGTCCCCCCGTAGGGGCAACTAATGAAAAACTGTTTTTT.